This is a list of T cell receptor beta chains from one sample in a study of blood T cell repertoires in COVID-19. The table came from immunoSEQ multiplex PCR; TCRdb's copy has only in-frame clones and leaves some out. The sample contains around 260,000 clones, approximately 86% of which appear only once. Sequencing was performed on peripheral blood. Receptors originate from a human donor with COVID-19, enrolled during active disease. The donor label of this sample is uncertain. CDR3s include the opening cysteine and the closing phenylalanine or tryptophan. Each record gives: D gene, J gene, clone size, V gene, CDR3 DNA, CDR3 protein. D genes are given only for firm matches. Some rows have no size entry. The others give once, few or many, or a class for an expanded clone.

TRBD1 TRBJ2-1 . TRBV5-1 TGCGCCAGCAGCTCGGCTGGACAGGGCACCTACAATGAGCAGTTCTTC CASSSAGQGTYNEQFF
. TRBJ1-3 . TRBV9 TGTGCCAGCAGCGCCAGGGTTTCCTCTGGAAACACCATATATTTT CASSARVSSGNTIYF
. TRBJ2-1 . TRBV5-1 TGCGCCAGCAGCTTGGTATCGGTAAACAATGAGCAGTTCTTC CASSLVSVNNEQFF
. TRBJ1-5 . TRBV6-1 TGTGCCAGCAGTGAAGCGCGAGTAGGAGAATATAGCAATCAGCCCCAGCATTTT CASSEARVGEYSNQPQHF
TRBD1 TRBJ1-6 many TRBV6-5 TGTGCCAGCAGTAGACAGGGTAAAACTTCACCCCTCCACTTT CASSRQGKTSPLHF
. TRBJ1-6 . TRBV7-9 TGTGCCAGCAGCTCGACCAGGGGCTCACCCCTCCACTTT CASSSTRGSPLHF
TRBD1 TRBJ1-3 . TRBV3-1/TRBV3-2 TGTGCCAGCAGGCAAACAGGGGAGGGAAACACCATATATTTT CASRQTGEGNTIYF
TRBD1 TRBJ2-5 few TRBV11-1 TGTGCCAGCAGCAGGGACAGGGGAGAGACCCAGTACTTC CASSRDRGETQYF
. TRBJ2-5 few TRBV12-5 TGTGCTAGTGCCCCAACCGGGGGGCCAGAGACCCAGTACTTC CASAPTGGPETQYF
. TRBJ2-1 . TRBV28 TGTGCCAGCAGTCCGTTGGTAGCGGAGATCTACAATGAGCAGTTCTTC CASSPLVAEIYNEQFF